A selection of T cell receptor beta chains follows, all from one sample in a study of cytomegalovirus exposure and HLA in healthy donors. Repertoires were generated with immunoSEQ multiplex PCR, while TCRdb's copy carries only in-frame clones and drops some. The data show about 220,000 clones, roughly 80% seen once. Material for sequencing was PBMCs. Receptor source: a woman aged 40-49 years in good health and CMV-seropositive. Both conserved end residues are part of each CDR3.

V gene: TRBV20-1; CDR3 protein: CSASSEGHYTF
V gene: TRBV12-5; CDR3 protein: CASGLIPVSGELFF
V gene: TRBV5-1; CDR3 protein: CASSLRQGVTGELFF
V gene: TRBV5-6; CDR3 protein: CASSFRYSGGRSNQPQHF
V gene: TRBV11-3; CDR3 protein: CASSSREAAEAFF
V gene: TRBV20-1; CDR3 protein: CSAGFADTQYF
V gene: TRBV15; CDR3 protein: CATSRAKGVPYEQYF
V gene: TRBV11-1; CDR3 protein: CASSPGSERTEAFF
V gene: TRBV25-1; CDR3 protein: CASMAQLGAGELFF
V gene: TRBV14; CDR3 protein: CASSQRRLAGGPNTQYF
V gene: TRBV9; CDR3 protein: CASSVAPDRGEAFF
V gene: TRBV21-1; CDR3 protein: CASPKWAVNTEAFF
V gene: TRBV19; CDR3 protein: CASSVQLGAPSAQYF
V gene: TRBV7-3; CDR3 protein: CASSLSPRASGATDTQYF
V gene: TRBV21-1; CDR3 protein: CASDWDTPSCGYTF
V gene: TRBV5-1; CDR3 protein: CASSFPLAGYNEQFF
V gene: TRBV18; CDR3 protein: CASSPPTYNEQFF
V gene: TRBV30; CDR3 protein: CAWSAATNYGYTF
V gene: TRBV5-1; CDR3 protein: CASSWVGGEQETQYF
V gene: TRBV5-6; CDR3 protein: CASSIGYRGVSQPQHF
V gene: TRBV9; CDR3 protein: CASSVADFPGKGGYGYTF
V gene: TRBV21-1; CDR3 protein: CASSGHQGPLATNEKLFF
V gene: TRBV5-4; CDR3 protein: CASSLLAGTGLRGYTF
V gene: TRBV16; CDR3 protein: CASSQGRTGGYNEQFF
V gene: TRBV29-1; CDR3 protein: CSVAPGQGNEKLFF
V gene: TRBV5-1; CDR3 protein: CASSSNRDNSYEQYF
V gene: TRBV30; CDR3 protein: CAWSPMTGGNYGYTF
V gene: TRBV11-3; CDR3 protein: CASSPTGIEAFF
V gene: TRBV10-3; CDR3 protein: CAINGQGQGYEQYF
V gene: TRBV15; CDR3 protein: CATSRAGTGGINEKLFF
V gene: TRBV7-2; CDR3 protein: CASSPTGGPQPQHF
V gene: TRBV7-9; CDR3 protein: CSSSPTGGGSTDTQYF
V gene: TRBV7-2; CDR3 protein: CTSTVQGFTYEQYF
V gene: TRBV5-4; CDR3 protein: CASSPRTGGSYNSPLHF
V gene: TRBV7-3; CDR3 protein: CASSSDRRSRAFF
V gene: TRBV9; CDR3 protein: CASSVGRGRAEKLFF
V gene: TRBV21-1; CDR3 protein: CASSKARPGSSYNEQFF
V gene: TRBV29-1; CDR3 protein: CSVEDWGQGSEQYF
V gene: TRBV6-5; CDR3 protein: CASSYGGGFFYEQYF
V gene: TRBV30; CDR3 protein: CAWRGDRGTEAFF
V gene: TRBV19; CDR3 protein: CASSIPQMRHRGQLLANYGYTF
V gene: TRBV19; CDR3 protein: CASSTIGTSGSYEQYF
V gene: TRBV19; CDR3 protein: CASSSRGQGSNTIYF
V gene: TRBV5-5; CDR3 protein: CASSLGHDYGYTF
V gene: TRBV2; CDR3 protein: CASSEDRATEAFF
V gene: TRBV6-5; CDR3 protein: CASSYRGSEAFF
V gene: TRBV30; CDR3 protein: CAWSGGLGGELFF
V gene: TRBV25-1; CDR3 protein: CASSSPNKEKLFF
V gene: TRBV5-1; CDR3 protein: CASRTGANYGYTF
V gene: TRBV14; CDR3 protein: CASSPFRGGTDTQYF
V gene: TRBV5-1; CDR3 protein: CASSLGFSGGDGYTF
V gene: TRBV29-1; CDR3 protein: CSVNGPGGTGELFF
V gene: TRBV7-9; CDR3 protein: CASSPREGLNEQFF
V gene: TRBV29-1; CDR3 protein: CSFYYLGKGEHGYTF
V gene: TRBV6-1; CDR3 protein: CASSPGPRAPIYF
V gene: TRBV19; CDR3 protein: CASSIMEWGGTEAFF
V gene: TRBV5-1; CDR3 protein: CASSLNRDTDTQYF
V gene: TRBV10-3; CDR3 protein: CAISEKGLGEQYF